These 2 T cell receptor beta chains originate from one sample sequenced in a study of blood T cell repertoires in COVID-19. Only in-frame clones appear in the TCRdb table, and some are missing; sequencing was by immunoSEQ multiplex PCR. The repertoire consists of 280,000 or so clones, with approximately 83% occurring once and the leading ten covering 10% to 15%. The sequenced sample consisted of peripheral blood. The receptors originated from a human donor in a cohort sampled during active COVID-19.

The genes are TRBV6-5 and TRBJ2-1; D possibly corresponds to TRBD1 (5 bases). V was shortened by 6 bases and J by 4 bases, with 16 bases between the two germline ends. Germline-derived CDR1 and CDR2 are MNHEY and SVGAGI. The CDR3 sequence is 15 residues long. The chain's CDR3 is CASRQGSVGYNEQFF. The DNA of the CDR3 is TGTGCCAGCAGGCAGGGATCGGTCGGATACAATGAGCAGTTCTTC.

This sequence joins TRBV9 and TRBJ1-1, with D unresolved. V shed 0 bases and J shed 4 bases, with 10 bases lying between them. The germline V gene has CDR1 SGDLS and CDR2 YYNGEE. The CDR3 loop spans 14 amino acids. The CDR3, as DNA: TGTGCCAGCAGCGTAGGACATACATTCACTGAAGCTTTCTTT. Its protein product is CASSVGHTFTEAFF. The variable domain in full, with the rest retrieved from reference TRBV9 and TRBJ1-1, is DSGVTQTPKHLITATGQRVTLRCSPRSGDLSVYWYQQSLDQGLQFLIQYYNGEERAKGNILERFSAQQFPDLHSELNLSSLELGDSALYFCASSVGHTFTEAFFGQGTRLTVV.